This TCR beta chain was profiled in a study of T-cell reconstitution after alpha-beta-depleted transplantation in children. The library targeted TCRbeta and was prepared with unique molecular identifiers. TCRdb analysed the PCR reads with MiXCR anew, one entry per CDR3 protein. The sample contains about 250,000 distinct CDR3 sequences, 20% to 30% of which appear only once. This clonotype was recorded a few times. Its antigen remains unidentified. General study findings and limits: After transplant, at about two months, alpha-beta T cells were reportedly derived from several hundred expanded graft clones. At the one-year point after transplant, T-cell counts and TCRbeta diversity were found to come mostly from T cells that had been newly produced. At day 60, the high TCRbeta diversity found in some patients originated from recipient T cells and thymic progenitors that had survived.

Sequencing used PBMCs, mostly from graft donor cells, obtained 360 days after TCRalphabeta/CD19-depleted stem cell transplant. This TCR derives from a female patient under 10 years old who had a stem cell transplant for congenital amegakaryocytic thrombocytopenia, so the T cells may come from the graft donor.

CDR3 amino acids: CASSPARDRIYNEQFF. CDR3 in DNA: TGTGCCAGCAGTCCTGCCCGGGACCGCATTTACAATGAGCAGTTCTTC. The chain couples TRBV6-1 to TRBJ2-1; possibly TRBD1 or TRBD2 for D (5 bases each). There are 16 residues in the CDR3. The V and J ends lost 5 bases and 4 bases respectively, with 18 bases between them. Looked up from germline, CDR1 is MNHNS and CDR2 is SASEGT.